Following are 6 T cell receptor beta chains from one sample sequenced in a study of cytomegalovirus exposure and HLA in healthy donors. PCR involved 60 Vbeta and 13 Jbeta primers. Assay: immunoSEQ multiplex PCR; the TCRdb copy retains only in-frame clones and omits some. The sample comprises about 110,000 clones, roughly 80% of which are singletons, and more than 2% rests with the top ten. Sequencing used PBMCs. These receptors were taken from a man in his forties in good health and CMV-seronegative.

The chain combines TRBV7-2 with TRBJ1-5; D gene uncertain. The germline V and J ends were trimmed by 5 bases and 7 bases, with 18 bases remaining between them. CDR1 and CDR2 (germline): SGHTA, FQGNSA. This CDR3 has 15 amino acids. CDR3 DNA sequence: TGTGCCAGCAGCCGAGGAGGCCTTTCGGGACAGCCCCAGCATTTT. Translated, it gives CASSRGGLSGQPQHF.

The chain recombines TRBV25-1 with TRBJ2-1; 8 nucleotides match TRBD2. There are 14 residues in the CDR3. The germline gives CDR1 MGHDK, CDR2 SYGVNS. The junction had 3 bases not matched to a gene; V was cut back by 7 bases and J by 1 base. The CDR3 is CASTGGASYNEQFF. CDR3 bases: TGTGCCAGCACCGGGGGGGCATCCTACAATGAGCAGTTCTTC.

The rearrangement joins TRBV5-6 to TRBJ1-5; 9 bases fit TRBD1. Germline V gene data show CDR1 as SGHDT and CDR2 as YYEEEE. With 2 bases clipped from V and 4 bases from J, the junction kept 7 bases outside the gene matches. This CDR3 contains 16 residues. CDR3: CASSFRGQGRNQPQHF. CDR3 DNA sequence: TGTGCCAGCAGCTTCCGGGGACAGGGCAGAAATCAGCCCCAGCATTTT.

The rearrangement uses TRBV5-1 and TRBJ2-1; TRBD1 agrees at 9 bases. The CDR3 runs 15 residues. Looked up from germline, CDR1 is SGHRS and CDR2 is YFSETQ. The J segment lost 7 bases and the V segment lost 3 bases, leaving 8 bases of the junction unmatched. The CDR3 reads CASSSPGQGTNEQFF. DNA for the CDR3: TGCGCCAGCAGCTCCCCCGGACAGGGGACGAATGAGCAGTTCTTC.

With respect to this clone: The sample contains more than one DNA sequence encoding this CDR3. The chain recombines TRBV5-6 with TRBJ2-1; TRBD2 matches 12 bases. CDR3 length: 15 residues. Germline trimming cut 4 bases from V and 5 bases from J; bases unmatched to any gene: 4. Germline CDR1 is SGHDT and CDR2 is YYEEEE. CDR3 DNA: TGTGCCAGCAGCAAGAGACTAGCGGGGGACAATGAGCAGTTCTTC. It translates to CASSKRLAGDNEQFF.

The rearrangement uses TRBV5-1 and TRBJ2-1, with 10 bases aligning to TRBD2. The J segment lost 10 bases and the V segment lost 3 bases, leaving 16 bases of the junction unmatched. The length of the CDR3 is 17 residues. CDR1 is SGHRS and CDR2 is YFSETQ in the germline V gene. The CDR3 loop is CASSSSGGAHLGEEQFF. Written as DNA, the CDR3 is TGCGCCAGCAGCTCGAGCGGGGGGGCACATTTGGGAGAGGAGCAGTTCTTC.